This TCR beta chain was sequenced for a study of cytomegalovirus exposure and HLA in healthy donors. Study results and caveats: In a later analysis, around 18,000 TCR beta sequences were associated with HLA alleles at 0.05 false discovery rate. It was reported that TCR beta sequences correctly inferred the HLA-A and HLA-B alleles for most subjects.

Trimming removed 0 bases at V and 2 bases at J, with 11 bases between. In germline, CDR1 is SGHRS, CDR2 YFSETQ. This CDR3 region has 15 residues. Both 60 Vbeta primers and 13 Jbeta primers went into the PCR. Some clones are missing from TCRdb's copy, which holds only in-frame ones; the method was immunoSEQ multiplex PCR. The sample lists tens of thousands of clones; more than 70% were seen once. On this clone itself: Its matching antigen is unknown.

The TCR comes from a man between 45 and 60 years old in good health and CMV-seropositive. Material: PBMCs. The chain recombines TRBV5-1 with TRBJ1-2, with D perhaps matching TRBD1 (5 bases). The CDR3 coding sequence is TGCGCCAGCAGCTTGGGGTTGACAGCCAACTATGGCTACACCTTC. Residues: CASSLGLTANYGYTF.